A single sample gave rise to the 8 T cell receptor beta chains below, sequenced in a study of T cells after yellow fever vaccination (dated by TCRdb to between 2019 and 2020). Read against the paper, the sample's treatment or condition label means: live attenuated yellow fever vaccine strain. The library was generated by 5' RACE. The sequencer listed for this sample is Illumina NovaSeq 6000. TCRdb's own reprocessing of the public reads used fastp at Q25 and MiXCR and kept productive beta chains. Each record represents a unique CDR3 protein, reported with the most common genes and DNA among its rows. This sample lists a few hundred thousand distinct CDR3 sequences; roughly 5% were detected once. Together, the top ten hold 3% to 4% of the sample. Sequenced here: CD4+ T cells sorted from PBMCs, sampled on the day of the yellow fever booster vaccination. All receptors derive from a man younger than 35 who received the YFV17D yellow fever vaccine.

The CDR3 DNA reads TGCAGTGCTGAGGGACTAGCGGGGGGTCCCTACGAGCAGTACTTC. This codes for CSAEGLAGGPYEQYF. This rearrangement joins TRBV20-1 to TRBJ2-7; 15 positions match TRBD2. Germline CDR1 DFQATT, CDR2 SNEGSKA (reference sequence). Losses at the gene ends were 5 bases for V and 2 bases for J; bases not matched to a gene: 4. The CDR3 loop spans 15 amino acids.

CDR3 residues: CASSIRKTTEKLFF. CDR3 bases: TGTGCCAGCAGCATCAGGAAGACGACTGAAAAACTGTTTTTT. V gene TRBV7-2 combines with J gene TRBJ1-4, with D unclear. The CDR3 runs 14 residues. Germline V gene data show CDR1 as SGHTA and CDR2 as FQGNSA. The V end was cut by 5 bases, the J end by 7 bases, with 14 bases between.

This clonotype was seen only a few times. This chain joins TRBV9 and TRBJ1-2, with D possibly TRBD1 on 6 matching bases. Germline-derived CDR1 and CDR2 are SGDLS and YYNGEE. V lost 0 bases and J 10 bases, leaving 19 bases between the germline ends. The CDR3 loop spans 15 amino acids. The chain's CDR3 is CASSVAPRGREDYTF. DNA for the CDR3: TGTGCCAGCAGCGTAGCCCCCCGGGGGCGCGAGGACTACACCTTC.

This clonotype has ten or more counts. The chain couples TRBV6-5 to TRBJ2-3; TRBD2 matches at 11 bases. The CDR3 sequence is 16 residues long. CDR1 MNHEY and CDR2 SVGAGI come from the germline V gene. V lost 1 base to trimming and J lost 3 bases; unmatched junction nucleotides: 3. In DNA form, the CDR3 reads TGTGCCAGCAGTTACTTAGCGGGGGGGCAGACAGATACGCAGTATTTT. Translated, it gives CASSYLAGGQTDTQYF.

This clonotype was seen at least ten times. The chain employs TRBV4-1 and TRBJ1-4; D might be TRBD1 (5 bases). There are 13 residues in the CDR3. Germline loops: CDR1 MGHRA, CDR2 YSYEKL. V was pared by 1 base and J by 7 bases, with 7 bases between. CDR3 bases: TGCGCCAGCAGCCAAGTTCAGGGTGAAAAACTGTTTTTT. Translated: CASSQVQGEKLFF.

This chain uses TRBV9 with TRBJ2-5; 11 bases are shared with TRBD2. Germline CDR1 is SGDLS and CDR2 is YYNGEE. J lost 5 bases, V lost 0 bases, and 3 bases had no gene match. This CDR3 has 15 amino acids. CDR3 coding DNA: TGTGCCAGCAGCGTAGGTAGCGGGGGGGGCGAGACCCAGTACTTC. Protein product: CASSVGSGGGETQYF.

This rearrangement joins TRBV6-5 to TRBJ1-5; 8 bases fit TRBD1. Germline loops: CDR1 MNHEY, CDR2 SVGAGI. Losses at the gene ends were 5 bases for V and 0 bases for J; bases not matched to a gene: 9. This CDR3 is built from 17 residues. CDR3 region: CASSTSRGQVSNQPQHF. DNA of the CDR3: TGTGCCAGCAGTACCAGCCGGGGACAGGTTAGCAATCAGCCCCAGCATTTT.

A few counts support this clonotype. This rearrangement joins TRBV4-2 to TRBJ2-4; 11 positions agree with TRBD2. Germline CDR1 reads LGHNA; CDR2 reads YNFKEQ. With 4 bases clipped from V and 2 bases from J, the junction kept 1 base outside the gene matches. The CDR3 is 15 amino acids. The chain's CDR3 is CASSLAGGPKNIQYF. CDR3 in DNA: TGTGCCAGCAGCCTAGCGGGGGGGCCCAAAAACATTCAGTACTTC.